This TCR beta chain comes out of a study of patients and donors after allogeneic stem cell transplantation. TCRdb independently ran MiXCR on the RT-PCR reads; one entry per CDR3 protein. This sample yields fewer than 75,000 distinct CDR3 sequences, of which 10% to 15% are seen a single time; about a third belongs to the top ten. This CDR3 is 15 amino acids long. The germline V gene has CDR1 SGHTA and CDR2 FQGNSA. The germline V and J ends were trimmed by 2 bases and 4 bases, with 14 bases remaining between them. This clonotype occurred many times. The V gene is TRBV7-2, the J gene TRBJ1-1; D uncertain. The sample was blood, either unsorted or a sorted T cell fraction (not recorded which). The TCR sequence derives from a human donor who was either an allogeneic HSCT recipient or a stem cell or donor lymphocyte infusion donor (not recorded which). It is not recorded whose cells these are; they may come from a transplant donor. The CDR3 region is CASSLLALGSTEAFF. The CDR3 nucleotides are TGTGCCAGCAGCTTACTGGCATTAGGGAGCACTGAAGCTTTCTTT. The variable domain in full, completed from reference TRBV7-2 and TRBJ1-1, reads GAGVSQSPSNKVTEKGKDVELRCDPISGHTALYWYRQSLGQGLEFLIYFQGNSAPDKSGLPSDRFSAERTGGSVSTLTIQRTQQEDSAVYLCASSLLALGSTEAFFGQGTRLTVV.